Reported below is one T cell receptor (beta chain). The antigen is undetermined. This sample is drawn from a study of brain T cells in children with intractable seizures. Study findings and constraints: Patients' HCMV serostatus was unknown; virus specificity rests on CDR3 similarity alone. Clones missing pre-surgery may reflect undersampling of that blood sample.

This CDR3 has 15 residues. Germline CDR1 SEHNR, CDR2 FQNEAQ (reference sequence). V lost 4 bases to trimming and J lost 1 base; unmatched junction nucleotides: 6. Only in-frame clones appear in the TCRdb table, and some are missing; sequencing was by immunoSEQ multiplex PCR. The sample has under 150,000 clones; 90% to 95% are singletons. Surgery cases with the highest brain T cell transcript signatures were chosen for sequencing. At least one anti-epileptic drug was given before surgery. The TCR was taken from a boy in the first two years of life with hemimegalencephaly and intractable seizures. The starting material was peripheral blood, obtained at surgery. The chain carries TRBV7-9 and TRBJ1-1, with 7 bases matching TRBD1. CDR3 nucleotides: TGTGCCAGCAGCTCGACAGGGAGGGGGAACACTGAAGCTTTCTTT. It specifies CASSSTGRGNTEAFF.